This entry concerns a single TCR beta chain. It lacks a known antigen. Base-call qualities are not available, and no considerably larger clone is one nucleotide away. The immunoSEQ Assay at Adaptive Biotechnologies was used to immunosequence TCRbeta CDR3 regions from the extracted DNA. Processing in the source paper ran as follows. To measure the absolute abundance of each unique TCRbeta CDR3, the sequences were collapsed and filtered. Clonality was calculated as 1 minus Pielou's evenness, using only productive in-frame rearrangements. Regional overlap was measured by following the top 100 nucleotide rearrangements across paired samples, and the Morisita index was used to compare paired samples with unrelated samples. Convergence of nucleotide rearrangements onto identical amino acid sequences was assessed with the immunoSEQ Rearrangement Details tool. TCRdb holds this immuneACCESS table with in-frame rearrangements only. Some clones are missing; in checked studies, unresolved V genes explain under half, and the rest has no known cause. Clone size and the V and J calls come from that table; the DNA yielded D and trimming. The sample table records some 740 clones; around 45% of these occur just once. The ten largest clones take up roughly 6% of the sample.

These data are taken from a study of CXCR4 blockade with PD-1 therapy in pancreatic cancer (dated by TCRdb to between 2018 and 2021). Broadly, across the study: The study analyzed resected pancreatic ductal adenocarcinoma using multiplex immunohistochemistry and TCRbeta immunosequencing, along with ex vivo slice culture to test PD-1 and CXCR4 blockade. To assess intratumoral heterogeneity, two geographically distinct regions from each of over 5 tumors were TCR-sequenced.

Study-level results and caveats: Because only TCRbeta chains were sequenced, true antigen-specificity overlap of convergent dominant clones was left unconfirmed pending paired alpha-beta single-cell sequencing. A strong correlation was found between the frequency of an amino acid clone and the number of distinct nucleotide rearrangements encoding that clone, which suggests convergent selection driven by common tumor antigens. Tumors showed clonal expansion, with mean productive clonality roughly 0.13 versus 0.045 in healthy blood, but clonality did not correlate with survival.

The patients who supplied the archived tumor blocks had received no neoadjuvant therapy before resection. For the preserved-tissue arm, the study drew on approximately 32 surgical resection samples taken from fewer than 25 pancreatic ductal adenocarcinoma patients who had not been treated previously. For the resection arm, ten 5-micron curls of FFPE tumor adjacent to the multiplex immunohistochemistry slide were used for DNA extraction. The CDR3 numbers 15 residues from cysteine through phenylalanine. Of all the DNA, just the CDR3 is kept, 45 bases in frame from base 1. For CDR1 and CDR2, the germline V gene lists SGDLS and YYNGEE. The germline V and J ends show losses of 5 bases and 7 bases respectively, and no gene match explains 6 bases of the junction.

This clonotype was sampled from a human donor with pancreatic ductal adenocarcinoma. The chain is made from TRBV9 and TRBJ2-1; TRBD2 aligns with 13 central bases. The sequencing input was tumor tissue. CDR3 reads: CASSDVTSGRNEQFF. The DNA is TGTGCCAGCAGTGATGTGACTAGCGGGAGGAATGAGCAGTTCTTC.